The TCR beta chain under discussion was sequenced for a study of blood T cell repertoires in COVID-19. This CDR3 region has 15 residues. CDR1 is LNHDA and CDR2 is SQIVND in the germline V gene (reference sequence). Trimming cost V 8 bases and J 7 bases, with 18 bases left between them. In the original processing: Estimated nucleated cell counts came from reference gene primer amplification. TCRdb keeps only in-frame clones here, not all; method: immunoSEQ multiplex PCR. From that table come the V and J calls and clone size; the DNA was used to work out D and trimming. This table holds 150,000 to 160,000 clones, 75% to 85% found once.

The J gene is TRBJ1-6, the V gene TRBV19; maybe TRBD1 (5 bases). The receptor was derived from a man aged 60 to 69 with acute or convalescent COVID-19. The sample was peripheral blood. The CDR3: CASSPGSGGNSPLHF. The DNA of the CDR3 is TGTGCCAGTTCCCCAGGCTCGGGGGGGAATTCACCCCTCCACTTT.